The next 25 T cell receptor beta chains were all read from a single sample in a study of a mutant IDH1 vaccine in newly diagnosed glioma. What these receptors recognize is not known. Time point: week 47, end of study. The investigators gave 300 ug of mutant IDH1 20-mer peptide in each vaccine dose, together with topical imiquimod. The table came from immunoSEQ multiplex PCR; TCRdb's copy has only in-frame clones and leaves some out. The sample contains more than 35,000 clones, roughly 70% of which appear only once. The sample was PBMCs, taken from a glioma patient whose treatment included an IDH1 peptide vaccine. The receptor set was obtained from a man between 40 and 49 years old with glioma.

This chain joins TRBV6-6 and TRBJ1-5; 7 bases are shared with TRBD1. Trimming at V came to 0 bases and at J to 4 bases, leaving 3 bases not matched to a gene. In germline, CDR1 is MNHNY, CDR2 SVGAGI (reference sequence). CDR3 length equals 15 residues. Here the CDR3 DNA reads TGTGCCAGCAGTTACTCCGAACAGGGGAATCAGCCCCAGCATTTT. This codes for CASSYSEQGNQPQHF.

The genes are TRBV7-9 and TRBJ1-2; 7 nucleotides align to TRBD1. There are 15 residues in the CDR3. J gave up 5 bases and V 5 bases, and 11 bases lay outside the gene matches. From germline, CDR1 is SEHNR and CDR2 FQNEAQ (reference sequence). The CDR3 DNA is TGTGCCAGCAGCCGCTGGGACAGAAGGGCTTATGGCTACACCTTC. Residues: CASSRWDRRAYGYTF.

The CDR3 loop is CASSSALGIGNTIYF. CDR3 DNA sequence: TGTGCCAGCAGCTCGGCTTTAGGGATTGGAAACACCATATATTTT. This chain links TRBV5-6 with TRBJ1-3; D remains ambiguous. The CDR3 runs 15 residues. Germline loops: CDR1 SGHDT, CDR2 YYEEEE. Trimming took off 3 bases at V and 3 bases at J, with 13 bases between the two ends. The variable domain in full, with the rest retrieved from reference TRBV5-6 and TRBJ1-3, is DAGVTQSPTHLIKTRGQQVTLRCSPKSGHDTVSWYQQALGQGPQFIFQYYEEEERQRGNFPDRFSGHQFPNYSSELNVNALLLGDSALYLCASSSALGIGNTIYFGEGSWLTVV.

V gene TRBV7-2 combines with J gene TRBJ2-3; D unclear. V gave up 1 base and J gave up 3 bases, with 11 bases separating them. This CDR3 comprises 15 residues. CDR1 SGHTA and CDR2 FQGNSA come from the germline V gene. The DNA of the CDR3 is TGTGCCAGCAGCTTAGAGTACCTTAGAACAGATACGCAGTATTTT. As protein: CASSLEYLRTDTQYF. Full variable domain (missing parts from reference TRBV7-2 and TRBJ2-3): GAGVSQSPSNKVTEKGKDVELRCDPISGHTALYWYRQSLGQGLEFLIYFQGNSAPDKSGLPSDRFSAERTGGSVSTLTIQRTQQEDSAVYLCASSLEYLRTDTQYFGPGTRLTVL.

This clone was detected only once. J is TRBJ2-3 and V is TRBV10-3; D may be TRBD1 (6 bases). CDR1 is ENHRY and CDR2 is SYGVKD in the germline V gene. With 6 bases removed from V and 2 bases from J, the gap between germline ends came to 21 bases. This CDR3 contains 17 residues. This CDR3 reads CAISGTPGLKNTDTQYF. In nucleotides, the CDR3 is TGTGCCATCAGCGGGACACCTGGCCTCAAAAACACAGATACGCAGTATTTT.

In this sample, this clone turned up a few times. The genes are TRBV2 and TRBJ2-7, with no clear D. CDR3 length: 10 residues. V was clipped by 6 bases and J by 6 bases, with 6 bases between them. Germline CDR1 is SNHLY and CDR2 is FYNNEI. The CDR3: CASRKAEQYF. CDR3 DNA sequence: TGTGCCAGCAGAAAGGCCGAGCAGTACTTC.

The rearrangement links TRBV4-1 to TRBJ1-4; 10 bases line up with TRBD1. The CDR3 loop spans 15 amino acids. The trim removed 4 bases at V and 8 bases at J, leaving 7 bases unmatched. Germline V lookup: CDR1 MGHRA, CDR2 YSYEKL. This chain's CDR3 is CASSPPGQGGEKLFF. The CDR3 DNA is TGCGCCAGCAGCCCCCCCGGACAGGGGGGCGAAAAACTGTTTTTT.

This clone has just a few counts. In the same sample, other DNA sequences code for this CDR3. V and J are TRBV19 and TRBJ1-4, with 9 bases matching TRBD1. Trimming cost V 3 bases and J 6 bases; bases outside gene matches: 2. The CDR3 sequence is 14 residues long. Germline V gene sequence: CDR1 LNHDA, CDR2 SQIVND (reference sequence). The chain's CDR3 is CASSMGQGDEKLFF. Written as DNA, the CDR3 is TGTGCCAGTAGTATGGGACAGGGAGATGAAAAACTGTTTTTT.

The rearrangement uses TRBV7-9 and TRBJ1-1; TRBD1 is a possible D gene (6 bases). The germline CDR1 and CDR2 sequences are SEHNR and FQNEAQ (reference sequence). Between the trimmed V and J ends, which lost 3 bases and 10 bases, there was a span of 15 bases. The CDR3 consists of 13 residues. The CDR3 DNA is TGTGCCAGCAGCTTGGGGGACAAATCGGGAGCTTTCTTT. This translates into CASSLGDKSGAFF.

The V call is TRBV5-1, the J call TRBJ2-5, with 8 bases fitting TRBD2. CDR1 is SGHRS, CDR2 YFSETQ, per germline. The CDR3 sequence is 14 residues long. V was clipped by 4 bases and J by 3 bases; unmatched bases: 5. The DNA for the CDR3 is TGCGCCAGCAGCATAAGCGGGAGTGAAGAGACCCAGTACTTC. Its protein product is CASSISGSEETQYF. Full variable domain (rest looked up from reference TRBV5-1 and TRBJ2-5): KAGVTQTPRYLIKTRGQQVTLSCSPISGHRSVSWYQQTPGQGLQFLFEYFSETQRNKGNFPGRFSGRQFSNSRSEMNVSTLELGDSALYLCASSISGSEETQYFGPGTRLLVL.

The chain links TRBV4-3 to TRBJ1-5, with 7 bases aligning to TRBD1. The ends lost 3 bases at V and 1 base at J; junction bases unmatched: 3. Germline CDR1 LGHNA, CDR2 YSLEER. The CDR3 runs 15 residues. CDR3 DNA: TGCGCCAGCAGCCAGGCGGACAGGAGCAATCAGCCCCAGCATTTT. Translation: CASSQADRSNQPQHF.

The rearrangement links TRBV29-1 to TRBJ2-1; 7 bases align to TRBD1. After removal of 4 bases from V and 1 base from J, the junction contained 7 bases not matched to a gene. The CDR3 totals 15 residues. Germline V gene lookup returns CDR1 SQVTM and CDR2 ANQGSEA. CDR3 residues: CSVGPRQGSYNEQFF. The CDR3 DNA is TGCAGCGTTGGCCCCAGACAGGGATCCTACAATGAGCAGTTCTTC.

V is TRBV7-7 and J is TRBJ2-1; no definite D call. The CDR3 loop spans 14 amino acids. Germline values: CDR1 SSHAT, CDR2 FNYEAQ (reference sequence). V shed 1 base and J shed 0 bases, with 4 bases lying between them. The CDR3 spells CASSLGSSYNEQFF. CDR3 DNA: TGTGCCAGCAGCTTAGGAAGCTCCTACAATGAGCAGTTCTTC.

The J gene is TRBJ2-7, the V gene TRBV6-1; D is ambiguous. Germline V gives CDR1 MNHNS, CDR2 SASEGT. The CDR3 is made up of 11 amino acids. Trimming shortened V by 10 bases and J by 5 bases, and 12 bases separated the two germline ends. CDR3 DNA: TGTGCCATCTCAGCCGGCGACGAGCAGTACTTC. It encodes CAISAGDEQYF.

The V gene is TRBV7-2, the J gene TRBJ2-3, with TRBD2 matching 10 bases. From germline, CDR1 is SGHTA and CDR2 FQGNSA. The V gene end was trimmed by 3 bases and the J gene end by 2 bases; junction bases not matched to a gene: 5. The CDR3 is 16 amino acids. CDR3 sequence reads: CASSFGTSAYTDTQYF. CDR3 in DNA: TGTGCCAGCAGCTTCGGGACTAGCGCTTACACAGATACGCAGTATTTT. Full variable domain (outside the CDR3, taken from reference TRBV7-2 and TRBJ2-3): GAGVSQSPSNKVTEKGKDVELRCDPISGHTALYWYRQSLGQGLEFLIYFQGNSAPDKSGLPSDRFSAERTGGSVSTLTIQRTQQEDSAVYLCASSFGTSAYTDTQYFGPGTRLTVL.

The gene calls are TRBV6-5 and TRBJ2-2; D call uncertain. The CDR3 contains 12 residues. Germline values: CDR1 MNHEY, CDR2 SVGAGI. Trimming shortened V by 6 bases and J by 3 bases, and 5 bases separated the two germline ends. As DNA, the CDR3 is TGTGCCAGCAGCTTGTACACCGGGGAGCTGTTTTTT. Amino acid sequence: CASSLYTGELFF.

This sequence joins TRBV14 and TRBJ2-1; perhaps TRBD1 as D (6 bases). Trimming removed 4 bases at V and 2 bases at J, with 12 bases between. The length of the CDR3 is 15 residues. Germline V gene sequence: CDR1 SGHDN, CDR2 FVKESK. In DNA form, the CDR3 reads TGTGCCAGCAGCCTTCCTTGGGGGCCCTACAATGAGCAGTTCTTC. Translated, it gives CASSLPWGPYNEQFF.

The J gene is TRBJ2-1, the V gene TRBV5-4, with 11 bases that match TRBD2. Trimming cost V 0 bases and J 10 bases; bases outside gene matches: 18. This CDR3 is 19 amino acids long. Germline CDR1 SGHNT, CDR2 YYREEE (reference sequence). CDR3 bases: TGTGCCAGCAGCTTGGATCCTTTACAACTAGCGGGAGTTAGTGACGAGCAGTTCTTC. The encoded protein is CASSLDPLQLAGVSDEQFF. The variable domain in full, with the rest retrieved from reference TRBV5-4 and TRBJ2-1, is ETGVTQSPTHLIKTRGQQVTLRCSSQSGHNTVSWYQQALGQGPQFIFQYYREEENGRGNFPPRFSGLQFPNYSSELNVNALELDDSALYLCASSLDPLQLAGVSDEQFFGPGTRLTVL.

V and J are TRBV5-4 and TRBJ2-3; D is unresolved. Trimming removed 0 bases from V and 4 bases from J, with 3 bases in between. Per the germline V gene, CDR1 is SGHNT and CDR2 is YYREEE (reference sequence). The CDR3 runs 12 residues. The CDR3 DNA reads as TGTGCCAGCAGCTTGGATGCAGATACGCAGTATTTT. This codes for CASSLDADTQYF.

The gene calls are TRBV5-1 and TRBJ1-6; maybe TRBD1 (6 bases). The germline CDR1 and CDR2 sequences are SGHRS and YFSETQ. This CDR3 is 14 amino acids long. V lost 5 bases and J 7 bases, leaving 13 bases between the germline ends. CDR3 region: CASRGGDTNSPLHF. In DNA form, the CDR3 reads TGCGCCAGCAGAGGGGGGGACACAAATTCACCCCTCCACTTT.

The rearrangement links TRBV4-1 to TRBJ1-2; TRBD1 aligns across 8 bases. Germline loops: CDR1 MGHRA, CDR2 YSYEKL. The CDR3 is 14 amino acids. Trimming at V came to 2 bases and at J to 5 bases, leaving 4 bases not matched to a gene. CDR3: CASSQPDRDYGYTF. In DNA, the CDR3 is TGCGCCAGCAGCCAACCGGACAGGGATTATGGCTACACCTTC.

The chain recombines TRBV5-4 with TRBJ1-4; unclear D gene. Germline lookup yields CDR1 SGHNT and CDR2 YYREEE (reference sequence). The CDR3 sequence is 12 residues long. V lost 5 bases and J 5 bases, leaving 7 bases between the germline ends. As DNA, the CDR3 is TGTGCCAGCAGTTCTGTAAATGAAAAACTGTTTTTT. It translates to CASSSVNEKLFF.

The CDR3 DNA reads as TGTGCCAGCATGGGCGAAAAAGAGACTGAAGCTTTCTTT. Protein sequence: CASMGEKETEAFF. The chain is built from TRBV6-1 and TRBJ1-1; D is ambiguous. V lost 7 bases to trimming and J lost 5 bases, with 14 bases between them. Germline CDR1 is MNHNS and CDR2 is SASEGT. The CDR3 contains 13 residues.

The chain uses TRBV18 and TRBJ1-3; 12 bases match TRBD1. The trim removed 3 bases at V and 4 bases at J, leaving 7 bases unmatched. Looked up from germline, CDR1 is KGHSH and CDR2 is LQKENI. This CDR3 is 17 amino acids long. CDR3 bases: TGTGCCAGCTCACCTCCCGGGACAGGGGGCTTAGGAAACACCATATATTTT. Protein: CASSPPGTGGLGNTIYF. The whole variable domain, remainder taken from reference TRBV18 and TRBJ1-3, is NAGVMQNPRHLVRRRGQEARLRCSPMKGHSHVYWYRQLPEEGLKFMVYLQKENIIDESGMPKERFSAEFPKEGPSILRIQQVVRGDSAAYFCASSPPGTGGLGNTIYFGEGSWLTVV.

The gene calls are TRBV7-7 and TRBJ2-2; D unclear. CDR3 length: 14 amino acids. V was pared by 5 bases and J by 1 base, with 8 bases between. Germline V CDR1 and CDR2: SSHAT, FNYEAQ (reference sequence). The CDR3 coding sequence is TGTGCCAGCAGCCCCTTCGTGAACACCGGGGAGCTGTTTTTT. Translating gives CASSPFVNTGELFF.